This T cell receptor (beta chain) emerged from a study of T-cell reconstitution after alpha-beta-depleted transplantation in children. The CDR3 spans 14 residues. Trimming pared 2 bases from V and 3 bases from J, leaving 11 bases between. Germline V CDR1 and CDR2: MNHEY, SVGEGT. Using unique molecular identifiers, the investigators prepared the TCRbeta library. TCRdb fed the PCR reads into MiXCR, producing one record per CDR3 protein. The data show some 600,000 distinct CDR3 sequences, over 15% seen once. The source is a human donor who donated a stem cell graft to a child with acute myeloid leukemia. Sample: PBMCs from the stem cell graft donor, taken from the stem cell graft. V gene TRBV6-2 or TRBV6-3 combines with J gene TRBJ2-7; the D call may be TRBD1 or TRBD2 (5 bases each). CDR3 sequence reads: CASSYRQRVYEQYF. CDR3 bases: TGTGCCAGCAGTTACAGACAGAGGGTCTACGAGCAGTACTTC.